These T cell receptor beta chains were read from a single sample in a study of T cell changes during pregnancy in multiple sclerosis. The repertoire was sequenced with immunoSEQ multiplex PCR; TCRdb's copy has only in-frame clones and lacks some. The sample lists 40,000 to 50,000 clones, roughly 80% occurring once. Here the sequenced sample was CD4+ T cells from peripheral blood mononuclear cells, taken before pregnancy. The receptor source for this set is a female donor with multiple sclerosis, enrolled in a pregnancy study. CDR3s include the opening cysteine and the closing phenylalanine or tryptophan. A D gene is named only where the DNA matches it firmly. Expanded clones are given a class, and other clones once, few, many or no size at all.

>NA|NA|13|TRBV7-2|TRBJ2-3
CASSPVRSDTQYF
TGTGCCAGCAGCCCCGTGAGATCAGATACGCAGTATTTT
>NA|NA|16|TRBV27|TRBJ2-6
CASSRRRSSGANVLTF
TGTGCCAGCAGCAGACGCAGGTCCTCTGGGGCCAACGTCCTGACTTTC
>NA|once|13|TRBV7-8|TRBJ1-3
CASSFRGGNTIYF
TGTGCCAGCAGCTTTCGGGGAGGAAACACCATATATTTT
>NA|few|15|TRBV19|TRBJ2-7
CASSAIVAPQDEQYF
TGTGCCAGTAGTGCCATCGTGGCACCTCAGGACGAGCAGTACTTC
>NA|NA|18|TRBV4-3|TRBJ2-7
CASSQDSPATGSTYEQYF
TGCGCCAGCAGCCAAGATTCTCCCGCAACCGGGAGCACCTACGAGCAGTACTTC
>TRBD1|NA|19|TRBV7-9|TRBJ1-4
CASSLGGQGSILGNEKLFF
TGTGCCAGCAGCTTAGGGGGACAGGGATCGATTTTGGGAAATGAAAAACTGTTTTTT
>NA|NA|15|TRBV7-9|TRBJ1-1
CASSIFMDSLTEAFF
TGTGCCAGCAGCATCTTCATGGACAGCCTCACTGAAGCTTTCTTT
>TRBD1|NA|18|TRBV5-6|TRBJ2-7
CASSSLANRQGSVYEQYF
TGTGCCAGCAGCTCCTTGGCGAACAGACAGGGAAGCGTCTACGAGCAGTACTTC
>NA|NA|14|TRBV30|TRBJ1-2
CAWSVRAGNYGYTF
TGTGCCTGGAGTGTACGGGCGGGTAACTATGGCTACACCTTC
>TRBD1|NA|19|TRBV7-9|TRBJ1-3
CASSQRAGGRRVAGNTIYF
TGTGCCAGCAGCCAACGGGCAGGGGGGCGCCGAGTGGCTGGAAACACCATATATTTT
>NA|NA|14|TRBV28|TRBJ1-4
CASSFRGAGEKLFF
TGTGCCAGCAGTTTTCGGGGGGCGGGAGAAAAACTGTTTTTT
>NA|NA|14|TRBV7-2|TRBJ1-5
CASRRQASDQPQHF
TGTGCCAGCAGAAGACAGGCTTCCGATCAGCCCCAGCATTTT
>NA|NA|15|TRBV4-3|TRBJ1-2
CASSQEVRVVYGYTF
TGCGCCAGCAGCCAAGAGGTCAGGGTGGTCTATGGCTACACCTTC
>TRBD1|NA|15|TRBV6-5|TRBJ1-1
CASRGNRGRKGEAFF
TGTGCCAGCAGGGGCAACAGGGGGAGAAAGGGTGAAGCTTTCTTT
>NA|NA|16|TRBV10-3|TRBJ2-3
CAISESTGEHPDTQYF
TGTGCCATCAGTGAGTCGACGGGGGAGCATCCAGATACGCAGTATTTT
>NA|NA|13|TRBV5-1|TRBJ1-2
CASSLQPGDGYTF
TGCGCCAGCAGCTTGCAGCCGGGAGATGGCTACACCTTC
>NA|NA|16|TRBV12-5|TRBJ2-2
CASGSSVGPNTGELFF
TGTGCTAGTGGTTCCTCGGTGGGCCCGAACACCGGGGAGCTGTTTTTT
>TRBD1|NA|15|TRBV5-1|TRBJ2-7
CASSPRQGRNYEQYF
TGCGCCAGCAGCCCGAGACAGGGAAGGAACTACGAGCAGTACTTC
>NA|many|14|TRBV6-5|TRBJ1-1
CASSRSDRYTEAFF
TGTGCCAGCAGCCGATCCGACAGGTACACTGAAGCTTTCTTT
>NA|NA|15|TRBV12-5|TRBJ2-5
CASGLDRTFQETQYF
TGTGCTAGTGGTTTAGACAGAACCTTTCAAGAGACCCAGTACTTC
>TRBD1|NA|16|TRBV7-7|TRBJ2-2
CASSLNPGGNTGELFF
TGTGCTAGCAGCTTAAATCCAGGGGGGAACACCGGGGAGCTGTTTTTT
>TRBD1|NA|15|TRBV4-2|TRBJ1-6
CASSGGGQGDSPLHF
TGTGCCAGCAGCGGAGGAGGACAGGGAGATTCACCCCTCCACTTT
>TRBD2|NA|13|TRBV11-3|TRBJ2-5
CASSWTSEETQYF
TGTGCCAGCAGCTGGACTAGCGAAGAGACCCAGTACTTC
>NA|NA|13|TRBV5-1|TRBJ1-1
CASSFDRNTEAFF
TGCGCCAGCAGCTTTGACAGAAACACTGAAGCTTTCTTT